What follows are 26 T cell receptor beta chains derived from one specimen sequenced in a study of cytomegalovirus exposure and HLA in healthy donors (dated by TCRdb to about 2017). Libraries were built with the immunoSEQ multiplex PCR assay. The immuneACCESS repertoire file appears here via TCRdb, limited to in-frame rearrangements. These files lack a portion of the clones; in checked studies, under half of the deficit traces to unresolved V genes, and the cause of the others is not known. The sample contains around 200,000 clones, roughly 81% of them found a single time. Jointly, the top ten make up 1% to 1.5% of the sample. What was sequenced was PBMCs. The receptors derive from a woman aged 30 to 39 in good health and CMV-seronegative.

The V gene is TRBV2, the J gene TRBJ1-2; 9 bases map to TRBD1. CDR3 length: 12 residues. Germline V gene sequence: CDR1 SNHLY, CDR2 FYNNEI. The ends lost 6 bases at V and 8 bases at J; junction bases unmatched: 4. In DNA, the CDR3 is TGTGCCAGCAGGGACAGGGGTTGGGGCTACACCTTC. Its translation is CASRDRGWGYTF.

The gene calls are TRBV7-2 and TRBJ2-7; 7 bases map to TRBD1. With 5 bases clipped from V and 6 bases from J, the junction kept 10 bases outside the gene matches. Germline CDR1 is SGHTA and CDR2 is FQGNSA. This CDR3 region has 14 residues. CDR3 sequence (DNA): TGTGCCAGCAGCCCCTTCCGGGACAGTCTCGAGCAGTACTTC. It translates to CASSPFRDSLEQYF.

The chain combines TRBV5-1 with TRBJ2-5, with TRBD1 identical over 8 bases. V lost 4 bases to trimming and J lost 4 bases; unmatched junction nucleotides: 9. Germline V CDR1 and CDR2: SGHRS, YFSETQ. The CDR3 runs to 15 residues. CDR3 DNA sequence: TGCGCCAGCAGCATAAGACAGGGGATGGGAGAGACCCAGTACTTC. As protein: CASSIRQGMGETQYF.

The chain links TRBV4-1 to TRBJ1-5, with D unclear. The length of the CDR3 is 16 residues. Germline CDR1 and CDR2: MGHRA and YSYEKL. V dropped 1 base and J dropped 0 bases, with 10 bases sitting between them. CDR3 residues: CASSQAVAHSNQPQHF. CDR3 bases: TGCGCCAGCAGCCAAGCTGTAGCTCATAGCAATCAGCCCCAGCATTTT.

The chain carries TRBV2 and TRBJ1-5; TRBD1 aligns across 8 bases. The CDR3 has 14 residues. V shed 4 bases, J shed 6 bases, and the junction held 5 bases outside the gene matches. From germline, CDR1 is SNHLY and CDR2 FYNNEI. The CDR3: CASSGPTGGQPQHF. CDR3 DNA: TGTGCCAGCAGTGGCCCCACAGGGGGTCAGCCCCAGCATTTT.

The V call is TRBV29-1, the J call TRBJ1-1; 11 positions match TRBD1. This CDR3 contains 18 residues. Germline loops: CDR1 SQVTM, CDR2 ANQGSEA. The J segment lost 6 bases and the V segment lost 8 bases, leaving 23 bases of the junction unmatched. The chain's CDR3 is CSTARGGTGGSSRAEAFF. As DNA, the CDR3 is TGCAGCACCGCCCGAGGGGGGACAGGGGGAAGCTCGCGCGCTGAAGCTTTCTTT.

The V call is TRBV7-9, the J call TRBJ2-6, with 10 bases that match TRBD2. V was clipped by 5 bases and J by 0 bases; unmatched bases: 4. CDR3 length: 17 amino acids. From germline, CDR1 is SEHNR and CDR2 FQNEAQ (reference sequence). The CDR3 nucleotides read TGTGCCAGCAGCCGGACTAGCGGCTTCTCTGGGGCCAACGTCCTGACTTTC. Translated, it gives CASSRTSGFSGANVLTF. Full variable domain (remainder filled in from reference TRBV7-9 and TRBJ2-6): DTGVSQNPRHKITKRGQNVTFRCDPISEHNRLYWYRQTLGQGPEFLTYFQNEAQLEKSRLLSDRFSAERPKGSFSTLEIQRTEQGDSAMYLCASSRTSGFSGANVLTFGAGSRLTVL.

The chain has TRBV7-8 and TRBJ2-7, with 7 nucleotides matching TRBD1. The J segment lost 2 bases and the V segment lost 6 bases, leaving 4 bases of the junction unmatched. This CDR3 comprises 13 residues. Germline CDR1 reads SGHVS; CDR2 reads FQNEAQ. DNA of the CDR3: TGTGCCAGCAGTCCTACAGGGGCCTACGAGCAGTACTTC. Residues: CASSPTGAYEQYF.

The chain carries TRBV30 and TRBJ2-3; 7 bases match TRBD2. Per the germline V gene, CDR1 is GTSNPN and CDR2 is SVGIG (reference sequence). The CDR3 runs to 15 residues. V lost 3 bases to trimming and J lost 0 bases; unmatched junction nucleotides: 6. CDR3 sequence reads: CAWRRDYPSTDTQYF. CDR3 sequence (DNA): TGTGCCTGGAGAAGGGACTACCCTAGCACAGATACGCAGTATTTT.

J is TRBJ2-7 and V is TRBV10-3, with a possible D match to TRBD2 (6 bases). In germline, CDR1 is ENHRY, CDR2 SYGVKD. The CDR3 extends over 16 amino acids. Trimming took 3 bases from V and 6 from J, leaving 21 bases between them. CDR3 in amino acids: CAISEGEASSGGEQYF. As DNA, the CDR3 is TGTGCCATCAGTGAAGGGGAGGCATCTTCTGGCGGCGAGCAGTACTTC.

The J gene is TRBJ2-7, the V gene TRBV30; the match to TRBD1 covers 9 bases. J gave up 3 bases and V 3 bases, and 6 bases lay outside the gene matches. Germline values: CDR1 GTSNPN, CDR2 SVGIG (reference sequence). The CDR3 runs 14 residues. CDR3 sequence (DNA): TGTGCCTGGAGCGGTCGACAGGGGGGCTACGAGCAGTACTTC. Translation gives CAWSGRQGGYEQYF. The variable domain in full, completed from reference TRBV30 and TRBJ2-7, reads SQTIHQWPATLVQPVGSPLSLECTVEGTSNPNLYWYRQAAGRGLQLLFYSVGIGQISSEVPQNLSASRPQDRQFILSSKKLLLSDSGFYLCAWSGRQGGYEQYFGPGTRLTVT.

The V call is TRBV6-5, the J call TRBJ2-5; D not resolved. The germline V gene has CDR1 MNHEY and CDR2 SVGAGI. The length of the CDR3 is 15 residues. V was shortened by 2 bases and J by 1 base, with 11 bases between the two germline ends. CDR3: CASSYRALPQETQYF. Written as DNA, the CDR3 is TGTGCCAGCAGTTACAGAGCGTTACCCCAAGAGACCCAGTACTTC.

This chain uses TRBV7-9 with TRBJ2-5, with D maybe TRBD1 (6 bases). The germline V and J ends were trimmed by 5 bases and 5 bases, with 12 bases remaining between them. CDR1 and CDR2 (germline): SEHNR, FQNEAQ (reference sequence). This CDR3 comprises 13 residues. CDR3 region: CASSRGGTETQYF. DNA of the CDR3: TGTGCCAGCAGCCGAGGGGGTACGGAGACCCAGTACTTC.

The gene calls are TRBV29-1 and TRBJ2-4, with 9 bases fitting TRBD2. The CDR3 loop spans 15 amino acids. The germline V gene encodes CDR1 SQVTM and CDR2 ANQGSEA. V lost 6 bases to trimming and J lost 5 bases; unmatched junction nucleotides: 11. The CDR3 protein is CSVKPRLAAENIQYF. The DNA of the CDR3 is TGCAGCGTCAAACCCCGACTAGCGGCTGAAAACATTCAGTACTTC.

This chain connects TRBV7-3 to TRBJ1-1; no clear D gene. The CDR3 length is 14 residues. CDR1 and CDR2 (germline): SGHTA, FQGTGA. V dropped 1 base and J dropped 4 bases, with 10 bases sitting between them. The CDR3 sequence: CASSLSGGSTEAFF. The CDR3 nucleotides read TGTGCCAGCAGCTTAAGTGGTGGTAGCACTGAAGCTTTCTTT.

This clone showed up just once. The CDR3 here is CASSRTFTGELFF. In DNA, the CDR3 is TGTGCCAGCAGCCGTACTTTCACCGGGGAGCTGTTTTTT. The chain is built from TRBV4-2 and TRBJ2-2; D is undetermined. V dropped 4 bases and J dropped 4 bases, with 7 bases sitting between them. The CDR3 is 13 amino acids. CDR1 is LGHNA and CDR2 is YNFKEQ in the germline V gene.

The CDR3 nucleotides read TGTGCCAGCAGTGAACAGGGGGTTGACACCGGGGAGCTGTTTTTT. Translating it yields CASSEQGVDTGELFF. This chain joins TRBV6-4 and TRBJ2-2; 8 bases are shared with TRBD1. Trimming took 3 bases from V and 3 from J; bases not matched to a gene: 3. Germline V gene data show CDR1 as MRHNA and CDR2 as SNTAGT. CDR3 length equals 15 residues.

V and J are TRBV27 and TRBJ2-7, with 8 bases matching TRBD1. The CDR3 length is 17 residues. Trimming took 2 bases from V and 5 from J; bases not matched to a gene: 14. In germline, CDR1 is MNHEY, CDR2 SMNVEV (reference sequence). The CDR3 protein is CASSLPRGRTGFNEQYF. CDR3 sequence (DNA): TGTGCCAGCAGTTTACCACGGGGGCGGACAGGGTTCAACGAGCAGTACTTC.

Comment on this clone: The same CDR3 arises from other DNA sequences in this sample as well. The chain combines TRBV18 with TRBJ2-7; 14 bases map to TRBD2. Trimming cost V 0 bases and J 3 bases; bases outside gene matches: 1. This CDR3 region has 16 residues. CDR1 is KGHSH and CDR2 is LQKENI in the germline V gene. CDR3 sequence (DNA): TGTGCCAGCTCACCACCGGGACTAGCGGGGGTCTACGAGCAGTACTTC. Its translation: CASSPPGLAGVYEQYF.

The chain combines TRBV28 with TRBJ2-5; D gene unclear. This CDR3 is built from 17 residues. The germline V gene has CDR1 MDHEN and CDR2 SYDVKM. The V end was cut by 3 bases, the J end by 0 bases, with 17 bases between. The CDR3 DNA reads TGTGCCAGCAGTTTTTTGAGAGGATTTTCGGACCAAGAGACCCAGTACTTC. Translating gives CASSFLRGFSDQETQYF.

This clone is a singleton in its sample. The gene calls are TRBV7-9 and TRBJ1-1; TRBD1 might be the D (6 bases). V shed 3 bases and J shed 0 bases, with 11 bases lying between them. The length of the CDR3 is 15 residues. Germline values: CDR1 SEHNR, CDR2 FQNEAQ (reference sequence). The DNA for the CDR3 is TGTGCCAGCAGCTTGACAGGTACCGTGAACACTGAAGCTTTCTTT. Its translation: CASSLTGTVNTEAFF.

The J gene is TRBJ1-1, the V gene TRBV13, with unresolved D. V was shortened by 1 base and J by 1 base, with 7 bases between the two germline ends. From germline, CDR1 is PRHDT and CDR2 FYEKMQ (reference sequence). CDR3 length: 14 residues. CDR3 residues: CASSLEGENTEAFF. The CDR3 DNA sequence: TGTGCCAGCAGCTTAGAAGGAGAGAACACTGAAGCTTTCTTT. The full variable domain, its missing parts supplied by reference TRBV13 and TRBJ1-1, is AAGVIQSPRHLIKEKRETATLKCYPIPRHDTVYWYQQGPGQDPQFLISFYEKMQSDKGSIPDRFSAQQFSDYHSELNMSSLELGDSALYFCASSLEGENTEAFFGQGTRLTVV.

V is TRBV11-3 and J is TRBJ2-3; TRBD2 aligns across 10 bases. Germline V gene sequence: CDR1 SGHNT, CDR2 YENEEA. The CDR3 consists of 16 residues. J gave up 6 bases and V 4 bases, and 10 bases lay outside the gene matches. In DNA, the CDR3 is TGTGCCAGCAGCTCTCAACAGCGGGGGGGCTGGGATACGCAGTATTTT. As protein: CASSSQQRGGWDTQYF.

The chain is built from TRBV5-1 and TRBJ1-2, with TRBD1 identical over 10 bases. CDR1 is SGHRS and CDR2 is YFSETQ in the germline V gene. Trimming took 4 bases from V and 8 from J; bases not matched to a gene: 11. The length of the CDR3 is 15 residues. In DNA form, the CDR3 reads TGCGCCAGCAGCCCGAGGACAGGGGGAGTCGGGGGCTACACCTTC. It encodes CASSPRTGGVGGYTF.

The chain couples TRBV10-1 to TRBJ1-2; tentatively, D is TRBD1 (6 bases). With 8 bases removed from V and 3 bases from J, the gap between germline ends came to 10 bases. The CDR3 is made up of 12 amino acids. Looked up from germline, CDR1 is WNHNN and CDR2 is SYGVQD (reference sequence). The DNA of the CDR3 is TGCGCCAGCCCCCAGGGGTACTATGGCTACACCTTC. Encoded protein: CASPQGYYGYTF.

CDR3: CASSLDGTVDGYTF. The CDR3 DNA reads as TGCGCCAGCAGCTTGGACGGGACAGTCGACGGCTACACCTTC. This chain uses TRBV5-1 with TRBJ1-2; the match to TRBD1 covers 7 bases. The CDR3 has 14 residues. J was trimmed by 8 bases and V by 0 bases; bases with no gene match: 7. Germline assignment: CDR1 SGHRS and CDR2 YFSETQ. The variable domain in full, with the rest retrieved from reference TRBV5-1 and TRBJ1-2, is KAGVTQTPRYLIKTRGQQVTLSCSPISGHRSVSWYQQTPGQGLQFLFEYFSETQRNKGNFPGRFSGRQFSNSRSEMNVSTLELGDSALYLCASSLDGTVDGYTFGSGTRLTVV.